Here is one T cell receptor beta chain with its context. The data were obtained in a study of blood T cell repertoires in COVID-19. Study at large: Collection of acute and convalescent COVID-19 samples took place in the United States, Italy and Spain. Sources were T cells, B-cell-depleted T cells, or PBMCs; the material itself was cDNA or gDNA.

Germline lookup yields CDR1 GTSNPN and CDR2 SVGIG (reference sequence). V lost 2 bases and J 2 bases, leaving 15 bases between the germline ends. The CDR3 length is 16 residues. In the study's own analysis: Amplification of reference gene primers provided the estimated nucleated cell counts. Repertoires were generated with immunoSEQ multiplex PCR, while TCRdb's copy carries only in-frame clones and drops some. From that table come the V and J calls and clone size; the DNA was used to work out D and trimming. The sample lists 400,000 to 550,000 clones, around 89% occurring once. Sequenced input: peripheral blood. The chain employs TRBV30 and TRBJ2-2, with D possibly TRBD1 on 6 matching bases. This clonotype was sampled from a woman between 25 and 40 years old with acute or convalescent COVID-19. The CDR3 coding sequence is TGTGCCTGGAGTAGGTTGGGCAGGGGCAACACCGGGGAGCTGTTTTTT. Its protein product is CAWSRLGRGNTGELFF.